Sequencing of this TCR beta chain was carried out in a study of blood T cells in healthy people across ages. Study-level results: It was the long-lived donors that had more naive CD4+ cells and higher diversity than aged donors.

Looked up from germline, CDR1 is MGHRA and CDR2 is YSYEKL. The ends were cut back, 4 bases at V and 4 bases at J, with 10 bases in the middle. The CDR3 runs to 13 residues. Of note for this clonotype: Its antigen is as yet unknown.

Sample-barcoded 5' priming and a J-beta primer mix drove a second PCR of about 7 to 11 cycles. TCRdb used MiXCR to reprocess the 5' RACE reads, holding one entry per CDR3 protein. The profile shows 1.5 million to 1.9 million distinct CDR3 sequences, 40% to 45% of them singletons. The source of this sequence is a young woman in good health. V gene TRBV4-1 combines with J gene TRBJ1-1, with no clear D. The sequencing sample was made of blood. The chain's CDR3 is CASSRWGSTEAFF. The CDR3 region has the DNA TGCGCCAGCAGCCGATGGGGTTCCACTGAAGCTTTCTTT.